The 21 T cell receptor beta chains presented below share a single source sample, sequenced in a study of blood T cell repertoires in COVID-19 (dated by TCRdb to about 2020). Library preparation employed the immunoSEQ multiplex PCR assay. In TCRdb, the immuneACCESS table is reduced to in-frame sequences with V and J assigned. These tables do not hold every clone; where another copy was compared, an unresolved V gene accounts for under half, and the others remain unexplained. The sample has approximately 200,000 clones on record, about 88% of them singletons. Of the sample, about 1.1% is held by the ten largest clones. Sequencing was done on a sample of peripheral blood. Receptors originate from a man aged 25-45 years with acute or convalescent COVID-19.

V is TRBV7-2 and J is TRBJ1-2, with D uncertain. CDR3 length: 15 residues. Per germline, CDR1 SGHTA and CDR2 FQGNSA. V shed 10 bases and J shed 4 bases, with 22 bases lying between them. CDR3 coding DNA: TGTGCCACCCCCCGCCGAGGCCCATCGCCCTATGGCTACACCTTC. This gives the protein CATPRRGPSPYGYTF. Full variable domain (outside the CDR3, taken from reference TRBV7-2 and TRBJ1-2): GAGVSQSPSNKVTEKGKDVELRCDPISGHTALYWYRQSLGQGLEFLIYFQGNSAPDKSGLPSDRFSAERTGGSVSTLTIQRTQQEDSAVYLCATPRRGPSPYGYTFGSGTRLTVV.

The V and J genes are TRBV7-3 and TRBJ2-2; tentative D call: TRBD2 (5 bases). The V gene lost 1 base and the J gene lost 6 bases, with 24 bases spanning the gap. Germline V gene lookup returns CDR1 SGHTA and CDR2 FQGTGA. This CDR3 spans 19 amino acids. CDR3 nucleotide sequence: TGTGCCAGCAGCTTAATGGCCGCCGGGGTTAGAATCAACGCCGGGGAGCTGTTTTTT. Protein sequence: CASSLMAAGVRINAGELFF.

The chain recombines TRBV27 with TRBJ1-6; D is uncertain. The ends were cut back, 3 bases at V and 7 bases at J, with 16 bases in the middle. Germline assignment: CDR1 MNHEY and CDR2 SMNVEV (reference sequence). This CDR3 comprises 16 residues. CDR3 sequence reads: CASSFYGETVNSPLHF. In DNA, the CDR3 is TGTGCCAGCAGTTTCTACGGAGAGACCGTAAATTCACCCCTCCACTTT.

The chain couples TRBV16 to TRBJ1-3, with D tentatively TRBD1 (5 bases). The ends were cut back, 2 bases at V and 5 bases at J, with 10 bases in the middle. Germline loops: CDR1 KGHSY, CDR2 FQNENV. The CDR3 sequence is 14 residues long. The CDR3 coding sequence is TGTGCCAGCAGCCAAGGACAAGGCAGAAACACCATATATTTT. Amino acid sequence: CASSQGQGRNTIYF.

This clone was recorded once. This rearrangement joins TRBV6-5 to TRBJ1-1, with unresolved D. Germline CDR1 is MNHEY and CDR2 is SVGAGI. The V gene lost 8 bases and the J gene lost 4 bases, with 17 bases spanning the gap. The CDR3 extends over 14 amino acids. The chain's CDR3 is CASLKPGIATEAFF. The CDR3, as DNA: TGTGCCAGCTTAAAACCCGGGATTGCCACTGAAGCTTTCTTT.

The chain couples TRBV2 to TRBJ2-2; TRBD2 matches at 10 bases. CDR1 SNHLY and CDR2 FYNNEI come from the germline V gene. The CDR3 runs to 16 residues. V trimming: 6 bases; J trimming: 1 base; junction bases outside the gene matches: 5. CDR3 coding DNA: TGTGCCAGCAGGAGAAGACTAGCGGGGAACACCGGGGAGCTGTTTTTT. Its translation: CASRRRLAGNTGELFF.

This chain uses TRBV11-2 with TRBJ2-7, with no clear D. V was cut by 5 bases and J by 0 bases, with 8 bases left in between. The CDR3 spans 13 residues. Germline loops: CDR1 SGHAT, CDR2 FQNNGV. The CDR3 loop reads CASSPASSYEQYF. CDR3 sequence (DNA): TGTGCCAGCAGCCCCGCGAGCTCCTACGAGCAGTACTTC.

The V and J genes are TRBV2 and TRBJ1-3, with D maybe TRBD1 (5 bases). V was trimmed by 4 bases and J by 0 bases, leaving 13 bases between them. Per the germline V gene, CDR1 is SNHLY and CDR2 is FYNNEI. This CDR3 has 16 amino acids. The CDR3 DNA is TGTGCCAGCAGTGGGATAGCGGGACTCTCTGGAAACACCATATATTTT. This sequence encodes CASSGIAGLSGNTIYF.

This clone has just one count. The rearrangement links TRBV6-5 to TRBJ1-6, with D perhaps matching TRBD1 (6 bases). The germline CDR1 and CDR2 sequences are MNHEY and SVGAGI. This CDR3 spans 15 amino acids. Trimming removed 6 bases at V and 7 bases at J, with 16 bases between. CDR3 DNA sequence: TGTGCCAGCAGCTACGACAGGTCAACGAATTCACCCCTCCACTTT. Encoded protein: CASSYDRSTNSPLHF.

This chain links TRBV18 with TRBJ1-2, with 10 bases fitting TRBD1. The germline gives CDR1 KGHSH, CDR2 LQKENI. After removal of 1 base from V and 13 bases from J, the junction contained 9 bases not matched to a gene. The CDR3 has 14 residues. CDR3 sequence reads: CASSPQTGQGIGTF. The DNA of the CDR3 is TGTGCCAGCTCACCACAAACGGGACAGGGGATTGGCACCTTC. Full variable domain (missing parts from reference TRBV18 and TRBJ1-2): NAGVMQNPRHLVRRRGQEARLRCSPMKGHSHVYWYRQLPEEGLKFMVYLQKENIIDESGMPKERFSAEFPKEGPSILRIQQVVRGDSAAYFCASSPQTGQGIGTFGSGTRLTVV.

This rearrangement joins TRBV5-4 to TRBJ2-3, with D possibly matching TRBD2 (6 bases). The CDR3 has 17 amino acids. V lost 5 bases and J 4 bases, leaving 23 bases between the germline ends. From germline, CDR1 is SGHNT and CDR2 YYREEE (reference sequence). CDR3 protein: CASRLSGGGVLPDTQYF. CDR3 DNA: TGTGCCAGCAGGTTATCCGGAGGCGGGGTCCTCCCAGATACGCAGTATTTT.

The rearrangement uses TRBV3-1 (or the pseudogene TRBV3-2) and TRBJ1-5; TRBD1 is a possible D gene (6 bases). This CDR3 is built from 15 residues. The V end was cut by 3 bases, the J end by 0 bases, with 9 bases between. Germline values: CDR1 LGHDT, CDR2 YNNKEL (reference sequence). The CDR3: CASSQGALSNQPQHF. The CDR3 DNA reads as TGTGCCAGCAGCCAGGGGGCCCTTAGCAATCAGCCCCAGCATTTT.

The CDR3 sequence: CASGHRTTNEKLFF. The DNA for the CDR3 is TGTGCCAGTGGTCACAGGACAACTAATGAAAAACTGTTTTTT. The chain carries TRBV27 and TRBJ1-4; D is possibly TRBD1 (5 bases). V was shortened by 9 bases and J by 0 bases, with 11 bases between the two germline ends. The CDR3 sequence is 14 residues long. Looked up from germline, CDR1 is MNHEY and CDR2 is SMNVEV (reference sequence).

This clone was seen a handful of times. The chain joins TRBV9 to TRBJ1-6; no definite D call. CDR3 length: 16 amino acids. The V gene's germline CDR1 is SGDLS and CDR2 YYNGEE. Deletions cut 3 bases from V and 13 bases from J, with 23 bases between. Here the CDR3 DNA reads TGTGCCAGCAGCGCCAAACTAAGGACTGTTGATGTGCCCCTCCACTTT. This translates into CASSAKLRTVDVPLHF.

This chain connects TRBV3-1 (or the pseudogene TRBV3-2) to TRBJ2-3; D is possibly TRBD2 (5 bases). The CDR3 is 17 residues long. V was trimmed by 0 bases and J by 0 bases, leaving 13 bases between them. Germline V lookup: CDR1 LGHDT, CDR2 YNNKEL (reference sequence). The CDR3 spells CASSQEIRGSSTDTQYF. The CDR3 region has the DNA TGTGCCAGCAGCCAAGAAATCCGCGGGTCTAGCACAGATACGCAGTATTTT.

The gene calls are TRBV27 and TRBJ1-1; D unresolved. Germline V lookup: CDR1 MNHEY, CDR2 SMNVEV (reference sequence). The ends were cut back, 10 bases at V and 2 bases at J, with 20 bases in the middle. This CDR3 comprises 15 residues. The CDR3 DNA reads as TGTGCCACCGCTTCGGGATTGACACGAAACACTGAAGCTTTCTTT. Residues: CATASGLTRNTEAFF.

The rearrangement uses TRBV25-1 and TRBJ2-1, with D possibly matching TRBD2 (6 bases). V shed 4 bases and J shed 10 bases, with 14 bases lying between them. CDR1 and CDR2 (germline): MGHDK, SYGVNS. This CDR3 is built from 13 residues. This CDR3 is CASSAVHGGEQFF. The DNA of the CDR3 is TGTGCCAGCAGTGCAGTGCATGGGGGGGAGCAGTTCTTC.

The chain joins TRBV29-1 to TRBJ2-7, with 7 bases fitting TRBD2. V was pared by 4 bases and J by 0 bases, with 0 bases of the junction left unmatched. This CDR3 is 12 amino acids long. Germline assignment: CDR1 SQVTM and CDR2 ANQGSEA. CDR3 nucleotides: TGCAGCGTTGCGGGGGGCTCCTACGAGCAGTACTTC. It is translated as CSVAGGSYEQYF.

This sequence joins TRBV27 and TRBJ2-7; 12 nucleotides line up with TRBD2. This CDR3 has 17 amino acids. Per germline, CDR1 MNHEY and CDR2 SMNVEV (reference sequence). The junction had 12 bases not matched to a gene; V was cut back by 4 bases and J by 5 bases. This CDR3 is CASSSSGLAGRVHEQYF. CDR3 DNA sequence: TGTGCCAGCAGTTCATCCGGACTAGCGGGGAGAGTCCACGAGCAGTACTTC.

The CDR3 DNA follows: TGTGCCAGCTCACCTCAAGACACAGACTATGGCTACACCTTC. This gives the protein CASSPQDTDYGYTF. The V gene is TRBV18, the J gene TRBJ1-2, with unresolved D. The CDR3 is 14 residues long. Germline-derived CDR1 and CDR2 are KGHSH and LQKENI. Trimming took 3 bases from V and 3 from J, leaving 11 bases between them.

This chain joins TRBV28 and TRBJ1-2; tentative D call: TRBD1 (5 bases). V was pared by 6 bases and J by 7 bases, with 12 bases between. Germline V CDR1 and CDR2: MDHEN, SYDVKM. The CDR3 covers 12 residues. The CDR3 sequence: CASRPGVIGYTF. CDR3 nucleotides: TGTGCCAGCAGGCCGGGGGTCATTGGCTACACCTTC.